This TCR beta chain is from a study of T-cell reconstitution after alpha-beta-depleted transplantation in children. Study outcomes and limitations: Several hundred expanded graft clones reportedly supplied alpha-beta T cells about two months after transplant. The main origin of T-cell counts and diversity one year after transplant was newly produced T cells.

This clonotype was seen only a few times. Its antigen remains unknown. CDR1 LGHDT and CDR2 YNNKEL come from the germline V gene (reference sequence). Trimming at V came to 1 base and at J to 4 bases, leaving 9 bases not matched to a gene. The CDR3 is made up of 19 amino acids. Using unique molecular identifiers, the investigators prepared the TCRbeta library. TCRdb analysed the PCR reads with MiXCR anew, one entry per CDR3 protein. Among more than 400,000 distinct CDR3 sequences listed, around 10% were seen once. J is TRBJ2-5 and V is TRBV3-1, with 16 bases identical to TRBD2. This material consisted of PBMCs, mostly from graft donor cells, taken 180 days after TCRalphabeta/CD19-depleted stem cell transplant. This receptor was obtained from a female patient aged 2-15 years who had a stem cell transplant for aplastic anemia, so the T cells may come from the graft donor. The CDR3 region is CASSQVPGTSGRDGETQYF. The CDR3 bases are TGTGCCAGCAGCCAAGTCCCGGGGACTAGCGGGAGGGACGGAGAGACCCAGTACTTC.